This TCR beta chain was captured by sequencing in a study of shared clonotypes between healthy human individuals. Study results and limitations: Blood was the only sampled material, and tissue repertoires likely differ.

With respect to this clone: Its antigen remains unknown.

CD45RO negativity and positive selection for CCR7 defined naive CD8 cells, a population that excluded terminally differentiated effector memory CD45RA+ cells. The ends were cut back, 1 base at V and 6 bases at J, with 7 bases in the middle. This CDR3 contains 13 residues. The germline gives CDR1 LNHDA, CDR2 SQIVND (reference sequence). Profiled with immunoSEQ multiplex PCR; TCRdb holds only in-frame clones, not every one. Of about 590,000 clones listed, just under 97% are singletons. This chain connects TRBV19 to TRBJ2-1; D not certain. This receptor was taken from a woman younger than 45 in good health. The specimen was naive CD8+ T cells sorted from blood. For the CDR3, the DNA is TGTGCCAGTAGTATAGCTACGGGCAATGAGCAGTTCTTC. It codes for CASSIATGNEQFF.